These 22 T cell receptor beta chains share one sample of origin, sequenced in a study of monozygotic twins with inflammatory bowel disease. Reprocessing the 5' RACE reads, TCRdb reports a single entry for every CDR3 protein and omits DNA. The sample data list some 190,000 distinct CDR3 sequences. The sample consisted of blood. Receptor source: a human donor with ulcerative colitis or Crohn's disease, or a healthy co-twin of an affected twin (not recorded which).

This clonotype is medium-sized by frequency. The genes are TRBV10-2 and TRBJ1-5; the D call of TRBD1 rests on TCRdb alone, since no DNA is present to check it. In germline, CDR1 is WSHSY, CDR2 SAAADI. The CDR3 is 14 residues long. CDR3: CASSLQGSNQPQHF.

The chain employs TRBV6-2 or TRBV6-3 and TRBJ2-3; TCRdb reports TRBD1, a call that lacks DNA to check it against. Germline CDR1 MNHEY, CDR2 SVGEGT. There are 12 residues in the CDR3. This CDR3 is CASSPGEATQYF.

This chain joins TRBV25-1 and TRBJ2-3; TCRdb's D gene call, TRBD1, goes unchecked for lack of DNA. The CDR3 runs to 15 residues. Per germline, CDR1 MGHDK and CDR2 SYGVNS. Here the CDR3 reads CASSEWGGFEDTQYF.

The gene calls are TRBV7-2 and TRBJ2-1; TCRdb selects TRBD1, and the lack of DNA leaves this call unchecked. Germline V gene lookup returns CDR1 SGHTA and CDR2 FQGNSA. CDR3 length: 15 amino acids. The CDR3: CASSLVGGSNNEQFF.

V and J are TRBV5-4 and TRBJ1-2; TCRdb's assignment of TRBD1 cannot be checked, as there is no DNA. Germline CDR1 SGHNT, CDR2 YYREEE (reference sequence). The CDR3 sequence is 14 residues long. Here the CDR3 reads CASSSGTAWFGYTF.

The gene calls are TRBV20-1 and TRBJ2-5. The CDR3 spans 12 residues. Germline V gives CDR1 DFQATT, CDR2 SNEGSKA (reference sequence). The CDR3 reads CSARDVTETQYF.

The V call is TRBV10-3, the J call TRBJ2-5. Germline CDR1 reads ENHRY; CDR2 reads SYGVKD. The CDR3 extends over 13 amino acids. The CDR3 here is CAISGQLQETQYF.

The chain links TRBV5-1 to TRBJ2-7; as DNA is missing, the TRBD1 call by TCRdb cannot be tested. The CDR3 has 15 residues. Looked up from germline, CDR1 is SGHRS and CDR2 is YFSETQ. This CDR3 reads CASSLGTGGPTEQYF.

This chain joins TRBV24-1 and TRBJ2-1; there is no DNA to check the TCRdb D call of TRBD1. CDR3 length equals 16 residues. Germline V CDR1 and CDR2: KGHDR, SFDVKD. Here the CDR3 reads CATSDTTGVIYNEQFF.

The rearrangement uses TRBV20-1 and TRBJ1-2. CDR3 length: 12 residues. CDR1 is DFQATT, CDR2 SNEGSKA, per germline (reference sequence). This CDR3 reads CSARSDTYGYTF.

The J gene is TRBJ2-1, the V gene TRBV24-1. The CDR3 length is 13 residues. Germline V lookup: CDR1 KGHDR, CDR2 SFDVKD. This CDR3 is CATSDSTESRKFF.

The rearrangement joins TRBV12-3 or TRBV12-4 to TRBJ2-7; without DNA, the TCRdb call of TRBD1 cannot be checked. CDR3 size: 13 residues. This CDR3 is CASSRTGAYEQYF.

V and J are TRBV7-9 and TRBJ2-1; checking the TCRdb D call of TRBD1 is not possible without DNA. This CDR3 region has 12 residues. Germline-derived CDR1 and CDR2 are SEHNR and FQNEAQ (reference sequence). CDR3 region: CASSLSGGQQFF.

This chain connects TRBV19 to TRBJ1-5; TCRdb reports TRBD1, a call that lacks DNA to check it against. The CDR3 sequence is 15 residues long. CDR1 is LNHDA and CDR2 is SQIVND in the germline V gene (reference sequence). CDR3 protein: CASSKRQAGLQPQHF.

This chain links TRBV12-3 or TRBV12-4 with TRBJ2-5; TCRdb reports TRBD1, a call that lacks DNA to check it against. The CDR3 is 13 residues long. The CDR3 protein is CASTRQTQETQYF.

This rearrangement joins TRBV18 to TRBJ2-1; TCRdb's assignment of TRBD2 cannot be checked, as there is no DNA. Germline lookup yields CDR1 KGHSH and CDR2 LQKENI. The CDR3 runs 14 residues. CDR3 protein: CASSPTLSDNEQFF.

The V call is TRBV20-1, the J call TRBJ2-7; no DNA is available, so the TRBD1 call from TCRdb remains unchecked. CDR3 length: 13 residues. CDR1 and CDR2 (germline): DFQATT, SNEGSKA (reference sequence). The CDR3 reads CSASLPTVNEQYF.

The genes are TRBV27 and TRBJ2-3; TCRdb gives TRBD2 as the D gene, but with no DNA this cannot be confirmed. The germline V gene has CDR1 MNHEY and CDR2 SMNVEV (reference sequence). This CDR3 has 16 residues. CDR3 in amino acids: CASSTGLAGNTDTQYF.

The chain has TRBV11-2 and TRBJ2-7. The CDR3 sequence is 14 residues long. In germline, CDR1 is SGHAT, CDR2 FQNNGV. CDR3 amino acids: CASSLEPRPYEQYF.

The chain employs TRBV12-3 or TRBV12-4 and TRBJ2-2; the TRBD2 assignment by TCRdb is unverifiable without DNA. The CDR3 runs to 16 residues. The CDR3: CASSPGAGGDTGELFF.

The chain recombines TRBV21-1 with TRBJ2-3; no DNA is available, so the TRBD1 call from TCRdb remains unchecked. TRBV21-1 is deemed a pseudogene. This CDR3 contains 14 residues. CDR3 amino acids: CASSKVSPGDYWYF.

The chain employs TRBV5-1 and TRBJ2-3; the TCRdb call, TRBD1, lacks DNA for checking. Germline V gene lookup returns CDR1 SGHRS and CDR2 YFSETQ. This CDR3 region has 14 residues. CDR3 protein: CASRLTGSTDTQYF. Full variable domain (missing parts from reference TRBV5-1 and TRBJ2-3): KAGVTQTPRYLIKTRGQQVTLSCSPISGHRSVSWYQQTPGQGLQFLFEYFSETQRNKGNFPGRFSGRQFSNSRSEMNVSTLELGDSALYLCASRLTGSTDTQYFGPGTRLTVL.